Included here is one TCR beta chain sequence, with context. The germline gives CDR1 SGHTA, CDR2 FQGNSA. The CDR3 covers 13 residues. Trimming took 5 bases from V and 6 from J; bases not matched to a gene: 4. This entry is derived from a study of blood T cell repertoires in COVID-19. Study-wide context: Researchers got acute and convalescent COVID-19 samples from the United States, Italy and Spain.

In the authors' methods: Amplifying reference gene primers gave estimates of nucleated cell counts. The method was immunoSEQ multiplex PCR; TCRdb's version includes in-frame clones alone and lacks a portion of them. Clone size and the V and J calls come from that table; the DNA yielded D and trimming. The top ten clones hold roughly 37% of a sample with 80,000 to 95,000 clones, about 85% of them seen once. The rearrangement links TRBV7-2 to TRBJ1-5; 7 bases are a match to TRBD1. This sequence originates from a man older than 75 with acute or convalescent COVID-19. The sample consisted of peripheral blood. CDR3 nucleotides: TGTGCCAGCAGCCCGGGACAGATTCAGCCCCAGCATTTT. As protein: CASSPGQIQPQHF.